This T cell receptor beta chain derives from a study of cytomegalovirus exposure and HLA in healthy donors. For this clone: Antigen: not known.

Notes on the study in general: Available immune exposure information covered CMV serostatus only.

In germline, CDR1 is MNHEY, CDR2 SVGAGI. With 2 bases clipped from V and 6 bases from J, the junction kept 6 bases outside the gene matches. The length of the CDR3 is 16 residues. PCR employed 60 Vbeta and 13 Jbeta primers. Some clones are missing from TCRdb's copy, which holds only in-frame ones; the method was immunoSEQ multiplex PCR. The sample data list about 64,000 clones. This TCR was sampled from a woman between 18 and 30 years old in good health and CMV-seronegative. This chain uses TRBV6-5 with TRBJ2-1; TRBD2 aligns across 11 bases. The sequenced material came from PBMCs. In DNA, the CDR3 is TGTGCCAGCAGTTACGTTCTAGCGGGGGGATTCAATGAGCAGTTCTTC. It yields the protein CASSYVLAGGFNEQFF.